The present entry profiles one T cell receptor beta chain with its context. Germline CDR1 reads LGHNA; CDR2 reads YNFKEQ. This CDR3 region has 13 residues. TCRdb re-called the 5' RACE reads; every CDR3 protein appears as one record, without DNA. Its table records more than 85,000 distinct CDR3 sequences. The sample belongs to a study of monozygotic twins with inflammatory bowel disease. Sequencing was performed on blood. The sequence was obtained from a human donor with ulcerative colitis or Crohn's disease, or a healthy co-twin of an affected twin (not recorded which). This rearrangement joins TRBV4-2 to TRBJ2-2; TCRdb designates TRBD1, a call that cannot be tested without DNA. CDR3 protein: CATTSGETGELFF.